The 8 T cell receptor beta chains presented below share a single source sample, sequenced in a study of blood T cell repertoires in COVID-19. Profiling relied on immunoSEQ multiplex PCR, and the TCRdb table lists in-frame clones only, not all of them. The sample holds roughly 160,000 clones, roughly four fifths seen once. The material sequenced was PBMCs or T cells enriched from blood (not recorded which). These receptors all come from a man over 45 who had recovered from COVID-19.

The rearrangement links TRBV6-6 to TRBJ2-5; D is undetermined. Deletions cut 10 bases from V and 7 bases from J, with 13 bases between. Germline lookup yields CDR1 MNHNY and CDR2 SVGAGI (reference sequence). The CDR3 runs to 11 residues. CDR3 in amino acids: CATLIKRTQYF. The CDR3 nucleotides read TGTGCCACCTTGATCAAGAGGACCCAGTACTTC.

V and J are TRBV3-1 (or the pseudogene TRBV3-2) and TRBJ2-7; 11 nucleotides line up with TRBD2. Germline V gene sequence: CDR1 LGHDT, CDR2 YNNKEL (reference sequence). This CDR3 region has 21 residues. The J segment lost 6 bases and the V segment lost 4 bases, leaving 26 bases of the junction unmatched. This CDR3 reads CASSPHLSTSGASPGLSEQYF. The CDR3 region has the DNA TGTGCCAGCAGCCCCCATCTTTCGACTAGCGGGGCCTCCCCGGGATTGAGCGAGCAGTACTTC.

The gene calls are TRBV15 and TRBJ1-4, with D maybe TRBD1 (5 bases). Trimming took off 0 bases at V and 8 bases at J, with 16 bases between the two ends. Germline V gene data show CDR1 as LNHNV and CDR2 as YYDKDF (reference sequence). This CDR3 spans 16 amino acids. The CDR3 DNA reads as TGTGCCACCAGCAGAGATTATCCCCCGCAGGGCGAAAAACTGTTTTTT. It specifies CATSRDYPPQGEKLFF.

The V gene is TRBV10-3, the J gene TRBJ1-4, with D unclear. Between the trimmed V and J ends, which lost 6 bases and 0 bases, there was a span of 20 bases. Per germline, CDR1 ENHRY and CDR2 SYGVKD. The CDR3 runs to 18 residues. The CDR3 DNA sequence: TGTGCCATCAGATTAGAACTAACTCCTCGGGCAACTAATGAAAAACTGTTTTTT. The encoded protein is CAIRLELTPRATNEKLFF.

The genes are TRBV19 and TRBJ1-6; a possible D gene is TRBD1 (6 bases). Germline V gene sequence: CDR1 LNHDA, CDR2 SQIVND (reference sequence). CDR3 length equals 13 residues. V was shortened by 11 bases and J by 10 bases, with 18 bases between the two germline ends. DNA of the CDR3: TGTGCCGGTGGACAGTCCGGCAACTCACCCCTCCACTTT. It is translated as CAGGQSGNSPLHF.

V and J are TRBV6-5 and TRBJ2-2; TRBD1 is a possible D gene (5 bases). This CDR3 is built from 14 residues. Looked up from germline, CDR1 is MNHEY and CDR2 is SVGAGI. Trimming removed 6 bases from V and 3 bases from J, with 11 bases in between. CDR3 protein: CASRQETYTGELFF. CDR3 in DNA: TGTGCCAGCAGACAGGAGACTTACACCGGGGAGCTGTTTTTT.

The chain couples TRBV4-1 to TRBJ1-4, with 7 bases lining up with TRBD1. CDR1 and CDR2 (germline): MGHRA, YSYEKL. V shed 3 bases, J shed 3 bases, and the junction held 4 bases outside the gene matches. CDR3 length: 15 amino acids. This CDR3 is CASSQPTGSNEKLFF. The CDR3 nucleotides read TGCGCCAGCAGCCAGCCGACAGGGTCTAATGAAAAACTGTTTTTT.

J is TRBJ2-7 and V is TRBV9; no definite D call. This CDR3 is built from 13 residues. The germline gives CDR1 SGDLS, CDR2 YYNGEE. V was shortened by 0 bases and J by 6 bases, with 10 bases between the two germline ends. CDR3 DNA: TGTGCCAGCAGCGTAGAGATTGGCCGCGAGCAGTACTTC. It yields the protein CASSVEIGREQYF.